This record concerns one T cell receptor (beta chain) sequence. The entry originates in a study of blood T cell repertoires in COVID-19. Study information: The study drew acute and convalescent COVID-19 samples from the United States, Italy and Spain. PBMCs, B-cell-depleted T cells, or T cells provided the cDNA or gDNA that made up the material.

The CDR3 is 17 residues long. Germline CDR1 SGHVS, CDR2 FQNEAQ. The V end was cut by 4 bases, the J end by 5 bases, with 20 bases between. Researchers sorted participants into cohorts using their self-reported clinical history. Produced via immunoSEQ multiplex PCR; TCRdb's table is partial and in-frame only. The sample consists of around 230,000 clones, over 80% of them appearing once. This TCR derives from a man between 18 and 35 years old with acute COVID-19. The sample comprised PBMCs or T cells enriched from blood (not recorded which). The genes are TRBV7-8 and TRBJ2-2, with D possibly TRBD1 on 6 matching bases. The CDR3: CASSSPFQQGRTGELFF. The CDR3 nucleotides read TGTGCCAGCAGCTCGCCCTTTCAACAGGGTCGAACCGGGGAGCTGTTTTTT. The full variable domain, with the rest looked up from reference TRBV7-8 and TRBJ2-2, is GAGVSQSPRYKVAKRGQDVALRCDPISGHVSLFWYQQALGQGPEFLTYFQNEAQLDKSGLPSDRFFAERPEGSVSTLKIQRTQQEDSAVYLCASSSPFQQGRTGELFFGEGSRLTVL.